This T cell receptor beta chain emerged from a study of cytomegalovirus exposure and HLA in healthy donors. Primers: 60 Vbeta forward and 13 Jbeta reverse. TCRdb's table, derived via immunoSEQ multiplex PCR, lists solely in-frame clones and lacks some. The sample holds 100,000 or so clones; under 85% are singletons and the top ten take approximately 8.6%. Study findings and constraints: At a 0.05 false discovery rate, a later analysis found approximately 17,000 TCR beta sequences to be associated with HLA alleles. Among the sequence variants, a highly shared cluster was likely an artifact of sequencing.

This clone turned up a few times. The target antigen is unknown. V lost 1 base to trimming and J lost 3 bases; unmatched junction nucleotides: 11. Germline V CDR1 and CDR2: LNHNV, YYDKDF (reference sequence). The CDR3 runs to 17 residues. The chain uses TRBV15 and TRBJ2-5; 7 bases agree with TRBD1. This receptor was identified in a woman aged 40 to 55 in good health and CMV-seropositive. The source material was PBMCs. In nucleotides, the CDR3 is TGTGCCACCAGCAGAGCTCCCGGGACAGAGCCTGAAGAGACCCAGTACTTC. Amino acid sequence: CATSRAPGTEPEETQYF.